The 8 T cell receptor beta chains below come from one sample, sequenced in a study of blood T cell repertoires in COVID-19. Sequencing used immunoSEQ multiplex PCR; TCRdb keeps in-frame clones, though not all of them. Here the sample spans around 200,000 clones, approximately 83% being singletons. Sample: peripheral blood. The receptors were sampled from a man between 60 and 75 years old with acute or convalescent COVID-19.

The V gene is TRBV5-8, the J gene TRBJ1-2; no definite D call. CDR1 is SGHTS, CDR2 YDEGEE, per germline. This CDR3 is built from 16 residues. The V end lost 1 base, the J end lost 4 bases, and 17 bases lay between the germline ends. The CDR3 reads CASSLRVSRAGYGYTF. The CDR3 DNA reads as TGTGCCAGCAGCTTGCGGGTCTCTCGAGCCGGCTATGGCTACACCTTC.

This sequence joins TRBV7-2 and TRBJ1-3, with TRBD1 matching 10 bases. Germline values: CDR1 SGHTA, CDR2 FQGNSA. The V and J ends lost 3 bases and 4 bases, in that order; junction bases with no gene match: 3. This CDR3 comprises 15 residues. The CDR3 reads CASSFGQGEGNTIYF. DNA of the CDR3: TGTGCCAGCAGCTTCGGACAGGGGGAAGGAAACACCATATATTTT.

V is TRBV3-1 (or the pseudogene TRBV3-2) and J is TRBJ2-7; 10 nucleotides agree with TRBD2. The germline V gene encodes CDR1 LGHDT and CDR2 YNNKEL (reference sequence). J lost 6 bases, V lost 6 bases, and 8 bases had no gene match. There are 14 residues in the CDR3. CDR3 region: CASSLPSGSAEQYF. The CDR3 DNA sequence: TGTGCCAGCAGTCTACCTAGCGGGAGTGCCGAGCAGTACTTC.

The chain recombines TRBV28 with TRBJ2-1; 12 positions match TRBD2. Germline assignment: CDR1 MDHEN and CDR2 SYDVKM. With 4 bases clipped from V and 8 bases from J, the junction kept 6 bases outside the gene matches. The CDR3 loop spans 15 amino acids. DNA of the CDR3: TGTGCCAGCAGTTACCCGGGACTAGCGGGTGATGAGCAGTTCTTC. This encodes CASSYPGLAGDEQFF.

The V gene is TRBV5-1, the J gene TRBJ2-7; 7 positions agree with TRBD1. CDR3 length: 12 residues. Germline assignment: CDR1 SGHRS and CDR2 YFSETQ. The V gene end was trimmed by 4 bases and the J gene end by 6 bases; junction bases not matched to a gene: 4. The CDR3: CASSPTGIEQYF. CDR3 DNA: TGCGCCAGCAGCCCGACAGGGATCGAGCAGTACTTC.

The chain carries TRBV11-2 and TRBJ1-4, with D possibly matching TRBD1 (6 bases). V lost 4 bases and J 8 bases, leaving 14 bases between the germline ends. The CDR3 spans 14 residues. Germline V gene lookup returns CDR1 SGHAT and CDR2 FQNNGV. In DNA form, the CDR3 reads TGTGCCAGCAGCTCTTCCAGGGGTGAGGAAAAACTGTTTTTT. Translation gives CASSSSRGEEKLFF.

V is TRBV11-1 and J is TRBJ1-1; D is undetermined. The CDR3 has 13 residues. Looked up from germline, CDR1 is SGHAT and CDR2 is FQDESV (reference sequence). With 2 bases removed from V and 7 bases from J, the gap between germline ends came to 11 bases. The DNA for the CDR3 is TGTGCCAGCAGCTTATCCCGAACCGGTGAAGCTTTCTTT. Amino acid sequence: CASSLSRTGEAFF.

The V gene is TRBV6-5, the J gene TRBJ1-4; 7 bases fit TRBD1. V dropped 6 bases and J dropped 5; count of bases not matched to a gene: 6. This CDR3 has 14 amino acids. The germline V gene encodes CDR1 MNHEY and CDR2 SVGAGI. CDR3 DNA sequence: TGTGCCAGCAGGCCACGGGACAGAAATGAAAAACTGTTTTTT. As protein: CASRPRDRNEKLFF.